This T cell receptor beta chain was profiled in a study of T cell repertoires in cytomegalovirus infection. Overall study context: Evidence of both CMV infection and a matching HLA type came from public TCR beta signatures.

Per germline, CDR1 SEHNR and CDR2 FQNEAQ (reference sequence). The CDR3 sequence is 13 residues long. The ends were cut back, 8 bases at V and 1 base at J, with 9 bases in the middle. Concerning this clonotype: Its antigen is unidentified.

TCRdb itself ran the reads through MiXCR, one entry per CDR3 protein. The profile shows approximately 550,000 distinct CDR3 sequences, approximately 16% of them singletons. Findings and limits, study-wide: Frequencies of public TCR beta families were cumulated, and this identified carriers of CMV plus the relevant HLA. The ex vivo response was dominated by HLA-C-restricted CMV-specific TCR beta clonotypes.

This clonotype was obtained from a human donor in good health (CMV status not recorded). Some clones in this sample may be carry-over from other donors' samples. Sequenced material: CD8+ T cells from PBMCs. The chain joins TRBV7-9 to TRBJ2-1; D is possibly TRBD1 (6 bases). The CDR3 DNA sequence: TGTGCCAGCGGGGGCCGGTCCTACAATGAGCAGTTCTTC. Protein sequence: CASGGRSYNEQFF.